The present TCR beta chain was sequenced within a study of blood T cell repertoires in COVID-19. At the level of the study: Italy, Spain and the United States were the sources of the convalescent and acute COVID-19 samples. From T cells, B-cell-depleted T cells, or PBMCs came the material, which was cDNA or gDNA.

In the authors' methods: Amplification with reference gene primers provided the estimates of nucleated cell counts. Produced via immunoSEQ multiplex PCR; TCRdb's table is partial and in-frame only. V and J calls and clone size come straight from that table; D and trimming were deduced from the DNA. The data show approximately 150,000 clones, with around 82% seen just once and roughly 15% held by the top ten. Trimming cost V 1 base and J 7 bases, with 11 bases left between them. Germline CDR1 is MNHEY and CDR2 is SVGEGT. This CDR3 has 14 amino acids. The TCR originated in a human donor with acute or convalescent COVID-19. The donor label of this sample is uncertain. Specimen: peripheral blood. The V and J genes are TRBV6-2 or TRBV6-3 and TRBJ1-5; weak D call: TRBD1 (5 bases). The CDR3 nucleotides read TGTGCCAGCAGTTACTACCAGCCAGGGCAGCCCCAGCATTTT. Its translation is CASSYYQPGQPQHF.